Detailed here is one T cell receptor beta chain. The target antigen is unknown. This entry comes from a study of CD8 T cells in Susac syndrome. Reverse transcription of roughly 0.45 to 1 ug RNA was carried out with random hexamers. The amplification used immunoSEQ multiplex PCR on TCR beta CDR3; it spanned 54 Vbeta and 13 Jbeta. One entry per CDR3 protein, called by TCRdb with MiXCR from the immunoSEQ multiplex PCR reads. The sample lists 250,000 to 300,000 distinct CDR3 sequences, roughly 85% occurring once. Unmatched junction bases numbered 9, after V lost 6 bases and J lost 2 bases. The germline V gene has CDR1 SEHNR and CDR2 FQNEAQ (reference sequence). The length of the CDR3 is 15 residues. Study-wide points: The TCR sequencing and HLA analysis in the study involved a relatively small number of individuals, as the study acknowledged.

The clonotype was recovered from a human donor with multiple sclerosis. Input material: CD8+ T cells from PBMCs. J is TRBJ1-1 and V is TRBV7-9, with 7 bases lining up with TRBD1. CDR3 amino acids: CASSSDGQANTEAFF. CDR3 bases: TGTGCCAGCAGTTCAGATGGACAGGCTAACACTGAAGCTTTCTTT.